This TCR beta chain was observed in a study of cytomegalovirus exposure and HLA in healthy donors. The CDR3 sequence is 19 residues long. Germline CDR1 and CDR2: MNHNS and SASEGT. The V gene lost 2 bases and the J gene lost 1 base, with 23 bases spanning the gap. Study observations and caveats: In vitro experiments confirmed that a few CMV-associated chains were specific for CMV antigens. Later genetic work tied a missense DCLRE1C variant to beta-chain V and J trimming.

The PCR had 60 Vbeta and 13 Jbeta primers. Using immunoSEQ multiplex PCR, the repertoire was profiled, and TCRdb retains in-frame clones only, with some absent. This sample has 100,000 to 150,000 clones; about 74% occur once, and the top ten carry approximately 3.9%. As concerns this clone: What it binds is not known.

Sequencing was done on a sample of PBMCs. The chain carries TRBV6-1 and TRBJ1-1; possibly TRBD1 for D (5 bases). This clonotype originated in a woman in her forties or fifties in good health and CMV-seropositive. In DNA, the CDR3 is TGTGCCAGCAGTGAATTCCCTCCTTCGGGGCGCGGGGAGAACACTGAAGCTTTCTTT. Protein sequence: CASSEFPPSGRGENTEAFF.